The present TCR beta chain was sequenced within a study of early T cells in non-severe SARS-CoV-2 infection. About the research overall: Chains stayed unpaired after sequencing of bulk RNA from unsorted whole blood.

Individual cDNA molecules were tagged with unique molecular identifiers, the study reported. TCRdb passed the 5' RACE reads through MiXCR, listing each CDR3 protein once. The profile shows more than 80,000 distinct CDR3 sequences, 16% of them singletons. The CDR3 covers 13 residues. Germline CDR1 reads DFQATT; CDR2 reads SNEGSKA (reference sequence). With 6 bases removed from V and 7 bases from J, the gap between germline ends came to 16 bases. With respect to this clonotype: Its antigen is currently unknown.

Regarding the study as a whole: Matching results from VDJdb favored anti-spike CD8 responses, leaving private and CD4 specificities undetected.

The sequenced sample was whole blood. This receptor was obtained from an adult who was a healthcare worker with PCR-confirmed SARS-CoV-2 infection or an uninfected control (not recorded which). The chain has TRBV20-1 and TRBJ2-1; TRBD1 might be the D (6 bases). The CDR3 region is CSAPGAISNEQFF. CDR3 nucleotide sequence: TGCAGTGCCCCAGGGGCTATAAGTAATGAGCAGTTCTTC.